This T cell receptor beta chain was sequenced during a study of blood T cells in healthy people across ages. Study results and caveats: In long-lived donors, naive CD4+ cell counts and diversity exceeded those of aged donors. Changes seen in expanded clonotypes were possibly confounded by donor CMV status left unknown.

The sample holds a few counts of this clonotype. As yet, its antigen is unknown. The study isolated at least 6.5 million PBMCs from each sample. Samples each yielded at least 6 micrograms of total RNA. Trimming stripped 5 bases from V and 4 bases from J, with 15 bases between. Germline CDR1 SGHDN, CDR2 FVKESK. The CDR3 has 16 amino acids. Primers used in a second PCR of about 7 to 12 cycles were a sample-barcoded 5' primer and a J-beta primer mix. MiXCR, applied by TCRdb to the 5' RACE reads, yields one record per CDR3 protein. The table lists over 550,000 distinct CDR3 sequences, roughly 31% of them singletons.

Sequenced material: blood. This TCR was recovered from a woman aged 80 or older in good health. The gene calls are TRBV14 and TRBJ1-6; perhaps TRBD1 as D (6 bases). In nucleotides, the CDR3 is TGTGCCAGCAGCGCCGGGGGCAGGGGATATAATTCACCCCTCCACTTT. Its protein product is CASSAGGRGYNSPLHF.